This T cell receptor beta chain was sequenced for a study of blood T cells in healthy people across ages. For the study at large: About one barcoded TCR beta cDNA was captured per two T cells. Study-wide findings and caveats: It was not possible, with unsorted PBMCs, to conclusively compare naive and antigen-experienced cells. More naive CD4+ cells and higher diversity were found in long-lived than in aged donors.

Next came a second PCR, run for roughly 6 to 11 cycles, which used a sample-barcoded 5' primer along with a J-beta primer mix. TCRdb re-analysed the 5' RACE reads in MiXCR, keeping a single row per CDR3 protein. This sample has about 1,600,000 distinct CDR3 sequences, with about 40% found just once. The CDR3 runs 15 residues. The germline gives CDR1 MNHEY, CDR2 SMNVEV (reference sequence). Losses at the gene ends were 5 bases for V and 4 bases for J; bases not matched to a gene: 10. A word on this clonotype: Its antigen is undetermined.

This rearrangement joins TRBV27 to TRBJ1-1; TRBD1 agrees at 7 bases. Sequenced: blood. The receptor comes from a woman under 30 in good health. The CDR3 DNA follows: TGTGCCAGCAGTCCGGCGACAGGGTCGGCCACTGAAGCTTTCTTT. It codes for CASSPATGSATEAFF.